The rows below give T cell receptor beta chains drawn from one sample of a study of CD4 and CD8 cells across lung adenocarcinoma regions. TCRdb reprocessed the PCR reads via MiXCR and lists one record per CDR3 protein. This table has about 17,000 distinct CDR3 sequences, 46% appearing once. Sequences were obtained from CD4+ T cells from the margin of a lung tumor. All receptors come from a male donor with lung adenocarcinoma. The CD4 and CD8 labels of this study may be unreliable. The conserved cysteine and the conserved F or W are not part of the CDR3 here.

>TRBV11-2|-
ASSLFGGGTYEQY
>TRBV11-1|TRBJ2-2
ASSHARTGANTGELF
>TRBV10-3|TRBJ2-3
AIRRGLAAHTDTQY
>TRBV6-1|TRBJ1-2
ASSEGDDTFGSGTRLTVVT
>TRBV6-1|TRBJ2-3
ASSEIRGLGDTQY
>TRBV6-5|TRBJ2-7
ASSFERSVTYEQY
>TRBV11-2|TRBJ2-4
ASSGGLAGRNIQY
>TRBV6-1|-
ASTNVGFYEQY
>TRBV7-7|TRBJ2-5
ASSSDRGGEQY
>TRBV7-3|TRBJ2-5
ASSPGQGQETQY
>TRBV6-1|TRBJ2-1
ASSRLGGIYNEQF
>TRBV12-3/TRBV12-4|TRBJ2-7
ASSFTGLDEQY
>TRBV6-1|TRBJ2-5
ASSPQRGDPETQY
>TRBV10-2|TRBJ2-3
PSRRVSAEDTQY
>TRBV6-1|TRBJ1-2
ASSEAGQGRYGYT
>TRBV20-1|TRBJ2-1
SARDIMFAGVDNEQF
>TRBV27|TRBJ2-4
AREFGGGDKDIQY
>TRBV6-1|TRBJ2-3
AGSGSRGPDTQY
>TRBV7-8|TRBJ2-3
ASSRISTDTQY
>TRBV10-1|TRBJ2-3
ASAGDAAVADTQY
>TRBV6-1|TRBJ1-4
ASTTGGGMVGEKLF
>TRBV27|TRBJ2-4
ASSLAGPSATDIQY
>TRBV6-1|TRBJ2-1
ASSDPTSGSPEEQF
>TRBV6-5|TRBJ2-5
ASSYSREETQY